The 11 T cell receptor beta chains presented below share a single source sample, sequenced in a study of T cell repertoires in cytomegalovirus infection. One entry per CDR3 protein results from TCRdb running MiXCR on the reads. This table has fewer than 300,000 distinct CDR3 sequences, about a quarter appearing once. The sequencing sample was made of PBMCs. These receptors were taken from a human donor in good health (CMV status not recorded). Some clones in this sample may be carry-over from other donors' samples.

The CDR3 region is CASSYGRNEQFF. For the CDR3, the DNA is TGTGCCAGCAGTTACGGGCGCAATGAGCAGTTCTTC. J is TRBJ2-1 and V is TRBV6-2 or TRBV6-3, with no clear D. There are 12 residues in the CDR3. Germline CDR1 and CDR2: MNHEY and SVGEGT. Trimming cost V 2 bases and J 6 bases, with 5 bases left between them.

This clonotype was observed many times. The DNA of the CDR3 is TGTGCCAGCAGCTGGCGACAGGGGGCGCCCCGAGAGCAGTTCTTC. Its protein product is CASSWRQGAPREQFF. V and J are TRBV7-2 and TRBJ2-1, with 10 bases matching TRBD1. V dropped 4 bases and J dropped 10; count of bases not matched to a gene: 10. The CDR3 loop spans 15 amino acids. Per germline, CDR1 SGHTA and CDR2 FQGNSA. Together with reference TRBV7-2 and TRBJ2-1, the CDR3 gives the full variable domain: GAGVSQSPSNKVTEKGKDVELRCDPISGHTALYWYRQSLGQGLEFLIYFQGNSAPDKSGLPSDRFSAERTGGSVSTLTIQRTQQEDSAVYLCASSWRQGAPREQFFGPGTRLTVL.

This clonotype was observed a few times. The V and J genes are TRBV6-1 and TRBJ1-2; D remains unclear. CDR1 and CDR2 from the germline V gene are MNHNS and SASEGT. The ends were cut back, 2 bases at V and 2 bases at J, with 6 bases in the middle. There are 13 residues in the CDR3. The CDR3 nucleotides read TGTGCCAGCAGTGAACAGGAGAACTATGGCTACACCTTC. Its protein product is CASSEQENYGYTF.

This sequence joins TRBV20-1 and TRBJ2-2, with 11 bases matching TRBD2. Germline CDR1 DFQATT, CDR2 SNEGSKA (reference sequence). J was trimmed by 5 bases and V by 4 bases; bases with no gene match: 9. This CDR3 has 16 residues. The CDR3 DNA reads TGCAGTGCTACCGGGACTAGCGGCCCCTTGACCGGGGAGCTGTTTTTT. It specifies CSATGTSGPLTGELFF.

This clonotype was detected only a few times. In DNA, the CDR3 is TGCAGTGCTAGTGTATGGCTCCAGATGAACACTGAAGCTTTCTTT. It encodes CSASVWLQMNTEAFF. This chain links TRBV20-1 with TRBJ1-1; unclear D gene. Trimming took off 3 bases at V and 0 bases at J, with 14 bases between the two ends. The CDR3 loop spans 15 amino acids. CDR1 DFQATT and CDR2 SNEGSKA come from the germline V gene (reference sequence).

The chain recombines TRBV28 with TRBJ2-1, with D possibly matching TRBD2 (5 bases). V was cut by 5 bases and J by 2 bases, with 16 bases left in between. From germline, CDR1 is MDHEN and CDR2 SYDVKM. This CDR3 is 16 amino acids long. In nucleotides, the CDR3 is TGTGCCAGCAGTGTTTTCGGGGTCAACGCCTACAATGAGCAGTTCTTC. The encoded protein is CASSVFGVNAYNEQFF.

This chain joins TRBV20-1 and TRBJ2-1; 10 positions match TRBD2. Germline V lookup: CDR1 DFQATT, CDR2 SNEGSKA (reference sequence). Trimming took 1 base from V and 0 from J; bases not matched to a gene: 9. This CDR3 has 18 residues. CDR3 sequence reads: CSARGVSLAGASYNEQFF. The CDR3 DNA sequence: TGCAGTGCTAGAGGAGTTTCGCTAGCGGGGGCCTCCTACAATGAGCAGTTCTTC.

This clonotype was seen more than once but under ten times. This sequence joins TRBV5-4 and TRBJ1-6; no clear D. The CDR3 consists of 16 residues. The ends were cut back, 0 bases at V and 0 bases at J, with 7 bases in the middle. Germline V gives CDR1 SGHNT, CDR2 YYREEE (reference sequence). CDR3: CASSLGASSYNSPLHF. The CDR3 nucleotides are TGTGCCAGCAGCTTGGGGGCGAGCTCCTATAATTCACCCCTCCACTTT.

The CDR3 here is CSARDPRAMQGGDEQYF. The CDR3 nucleotides read TGCAGTGCTAGAGATCCAAGGGCTATGCAGGGAGGAGACGAGCAGTACTTC. J is TRBJ2-7 and V is TRBV20-1; D is possibly TRBD2 (6 bases). V was shortened by 0 bases and J by 5 bases, with 23 bases between the two germline ends. The CDR3 loop spans 17 amino acids. Per the germline V gene, CDR1 is DFQATT and CDR2 is SNEGSKA (reference sequence).

This clonotype was detected a few times. The rearrangement joins TRBV28 to TRBJ1-1; D unresolved. Germline V gene sequence: CDR1 MDHEN, CDR2 SYDVKM. The CDR3 runs to 12 residues. V shed 6 bases and J shed 3 bases, with 8 bases lying between them. This CDR3 reads CASSWQYTEAFF. DNA of the CDR3: TGTGCCAGCAGCTGGCAGTACACTGAAGCTTTCTTT.

The CDR3 DNA is TGTGCCAGCAGCTCGAGGACTAGCGGGGGCCCCACGCGGCAGTTCTTC. This translates into CASSSRTSGGPTRQFF. V gene TRBV11-3 combines with J gene TRBJ2-1; 13 bases fit TRBD2. Unmatched junction bases numbered 12, after V lost 4 bases and J lost 12 bases. CDR1 and CDR2 from the germline V gene are SGHNT and YENEEA. This CDR3 region has 16 residues.